This T cell receptor beta chain was sequenced for a study of early T cells in non-severe SARS-CoV-2 infection. Trimming removed 1 base from V and 5 bases from J, with 5 bases in between. Germline V lookup: CDR1 LGHDT, CDR2 YNNKEL (reference sequence). The CDR3 extends over 12 amino acids. About this clonotype: This clone may be a read error of a much larger clone one base away.

TCRdb called the 5' RACE reads again in MiXCR, with one record for every CDR3 protein. The table has approximately 76,000 distinct CDR3 sequences, around 15% seen once. The clonotype comes from an adult who was a healthcare worker with PCR-confirmed SARS-CoV-2 infection or an uninfected control (not recorded which). The rearrangement links TRBV3-1 to TRBJ2-5; D uncertain. Sequencing was done on a sample of whole blood. The CDR3 sequence: CASSQAGETQYF. The CDR3, as DNA: TGTGCCAGCAGCCAAGCCGGGGAGACCCAGTACTTC.